These T cell receptor beta chains were read from a single sample in a study of cytomegalovirus exposure and HLA in healthy donors. Produced via immunoSEQ multiplex PCR; TCRdb's table is partial and in-frame only. The sample has 150,000 to 200,000 clones; roughly four fifths are singletons. The sequenced sample consisted of PBMCs. These receptors were collected from a man between 50 and 59 years old in good health and CMV-seronegative. Both conserved end residues are part of each CDR3. The D gene is left open where the match is weak. For some rows the clone size is stated as once, few or many, or as a class when expanded; others skip it.

>TRBV19|TRBJ2-5|TRBD1|.
CASSIVQGQGTQYF
TGTGCCAGTAGTATAGTACAGGGACAGGGGACCCAGTACTTC
>TRBV5-4|TRBJ1-2|.|.
CASSFRGLRGGYTF
TGTGCCAGCAGCTTTAGGGGCCTTAGGGGTGGCTACACCTTC
>TRBV7-2|TRBJ1-5|TRBD1|.
CASSRQGIGGNQPQHF
TGTGCCAGCAGCCGACAGGGGATAGGAGGCAATCAGCCCCAGCATTTT
>TRBV7-9|TRBJ2-7|.|.
CSSSLGGGGTPYEQYF
TGTTCCAGCAGCTTAGGGGGAGGCGGAACCCCCTACGAGCAGTACTTC
>TRBV9|TRBJ2-2|TRBD2|.
CASTTQGGGAGGELFF
TGTGCCAGCACCACACAAGGCGGGGGGGCAGGCGGGGAGCTGTTTTTT
>TRBV7-2|TRBJ2-5|TRBD1|.
CASSPDRGNQETQYF
TGTGCCAGCAGCCCCGACAGGGGGAACCAAGAGACCCAGTACTTC
>TRBV29-1|TRBJ2-1|TRBD2|.
CSVEGGTSGNEQFF
TGCAGCGTTGAGGGCGGGACTAGCGGGAATGAGCAGTTCTTC
>TRBV28|TRBJ2-7|TRBD1|.
CASREGGPLSYEQYF
TGTGCCAGCAGGGAAGGGGGCCCTCTCTCCTACGAGCAGTACTTC
>TRBV19|TRBJ2-6|.|.
CASRDPNSGANVLTF
TGTGCCAGTAGAGATCCTAACTCTGGGGCCAACGTCCTGACTTTC
>TRBV7-3|TRBJ2-1|TRBD2|once
CASSLGGVFNEQFF
TGTGCCAGCAGCCTCGGGGGGGTTTTCAATGAGCAGTTCTTC
>TRBV2|TRBJ2-7|.|.
CASRVQGYEQYF
TGTGCCAGCAGGGTCCAGGGGTACGAGCAGTACTTC
>TRBV18|TRBJ2-1|.|once
CASSSGVSLVNEQFF
TGTGCCAGCTCATCAGGGGTGAGTTTGGTCAATGAGCAGTTCTTC
>TRBV9|TRBJ2-6|TRBD1|.
CASSKVLRQGAGANVLTF
TGTGCCAGCAGCAAGGTCCTCCGACAGGGGGCTGGGGCCAACGTCCTGACTTTC
>TRBV27|TRBJ2-4|.|.
CASSRQSGENIQYF
TGTGCCAGCAGTCGACAGTCGGGGGAAAACATTCAGTACTTC
>TRBV28|TRBJ1-5|TRBD1|.
CASSKSGQGNQPQHF
TGTGCCAGCAGTAAATCGGGACAGGGCAATCAGCCCCAGCATTTT
>TRBV6-6|TRBJ1-2|.|.
CASSYSTGNYGYTF
TGTGCCAGCAGTTACTCGACAGGCAACTATGGCTACACCTTC
>TRBV6-5|TRBJ1-2|.|.
CASRTTRQNYGYTF
TGTGCCAGCAGGACGACTCGACAGAACTATGGCTACACCTTC
>TRBV7-2|TRBJ1-5|TRBD1|.
CASSSGQVSNQPQHF
TGTGCCAGCAGCTCGGGACAGGTTAGCAATCAGCCCCAGCATTTT
>TRBV30|TRBJ2-7|TRBD1|.
CAWSQAQGGEQYF
TGTGCCTGGAGTCAAGCACAGGGGGGCGAGCAGTACTTC
>TRBV25-1|TRBJ1-2|.|.
CASSGGGYGYTF
TGTGCCAGCAGTGGGGGCGGCTATGGCTACACCTTC
>TRBV9|TRBJ1-6|.|.
CASSVRASNSPLHF
TGTGCCAGCAGCGTGAGGGCGAGTAATTCACCCCTCCACTTT
>TRBV6-1|TRBJ2-3|.|.
CATSGDPVDTQYF
TGTGCCACCTCAGGGGACCCAGTCGATACGCAGTATTTT
>TRBV15|TRBJ1-5|TRBD1|once
CATSNGQGNQPQHF
TGTGCCACCAGCAACGGACAGGGCAATCAGCCCCAGCATTTT
>TRBV6-6|TRBJ1-1|.|few
CASSPPGRVSEAFF
TGTGCCAGCAGCCCCCCGGGCAGGGTCAGTGAAGCTTTCTTT
>TRBV6-1|TRBJ1-5|TRBD1|.
CASTPGQGGNQPQHF
TGTGCCAGCACCCCGGGACAGGGGGGCAATCAGCCCCAGCATTTT
>TRBV4-3|TRBJ1-5|.|.
CASSQGVLTGRPQHF
TGCGCCAGCAGCCAAGGGGTATTGACCGGGAGGCCCCAGCATTTT
>TRBV18|TRBJ2-5|.|.
CASSGQGHVQETQYF
TGTGCCAGCTCAGGGCAGGGCCACGTACAAGAGACCCAGTACTTC
>TRBV5-1|TRBJ2-7|TRBD1|.
CASSDGQGDEQYF
TGCGCCAGCAGCGACGGACAGGGGGACGAGCAGTACTTC
>TRBV27|TRBJ2-1|.|once
CASSFQRSQFF
TGTGCCAGCAGTTTCCAGCGTTCGCAGTTCTTC
>TRBV7-9|TRBJ2-3|TRBD2|.
CASSLTSGRTDTQYF
TGTGCCAGCAGCTTAACTAGCGGCCGCACAGATACGCAGTATTTT
>TRBV7-2|TRBJ1-2|.|.
CASSQQGNYGYTF
TGTGCCAGCAGCCAACAGGGAAACTATGGCTACACCTTC
>TRBV28|TRBJ1-2|.|.
CASSTDSNYGYTF
TGTGCCAGCAGTACAGACAGCAACTATGGCTACACCTTC
>TRBV7-9|TRBJ2-2|.|.
CSSSLTTGYRLNTGELFF
TGTTCCAGCAGCTTAACTACAGGGTATCGACTTAACACCGGGGAGCTGTTTTTT